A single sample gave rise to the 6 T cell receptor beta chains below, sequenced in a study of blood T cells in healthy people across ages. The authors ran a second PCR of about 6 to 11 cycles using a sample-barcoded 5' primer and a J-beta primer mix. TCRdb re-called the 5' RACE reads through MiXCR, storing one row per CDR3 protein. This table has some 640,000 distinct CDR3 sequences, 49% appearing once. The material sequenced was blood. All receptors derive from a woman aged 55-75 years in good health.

CDR3 loop: CSVDPAGEGETQYF. CDR3 DNA sequence: TGCAGCGTTGATCCAGCGGGAGAGGGAGAGACCCAGTACTTC. The chain combines TRBV29-1 with TRBJ2-5; 8 positions match TRBD2. The germline V gene has CDR1 SQVTM and CDR2 ANQGSEA. V gave up 3 bases and J gave up 4 bases; unmatched junction bases: 7. The CDR3 is 14 residues long.

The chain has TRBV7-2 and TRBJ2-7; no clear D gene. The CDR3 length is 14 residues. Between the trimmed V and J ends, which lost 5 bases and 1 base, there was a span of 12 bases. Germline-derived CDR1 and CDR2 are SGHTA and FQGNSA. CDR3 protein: CASSPFHGSYEQYF. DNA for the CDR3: TGTGCCAGCAGCCCCTTCCATGGGTCCTACGAGCAGTACTTC.

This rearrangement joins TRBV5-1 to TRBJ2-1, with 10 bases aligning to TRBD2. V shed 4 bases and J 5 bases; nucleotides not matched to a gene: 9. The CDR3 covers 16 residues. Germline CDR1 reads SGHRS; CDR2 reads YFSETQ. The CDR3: CASSGPSGSGNNEQFF. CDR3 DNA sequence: TGCGCCAGCAGCGGGCCTAGCGGGAGCGGTAACAATGAGCAGTTCTTC.

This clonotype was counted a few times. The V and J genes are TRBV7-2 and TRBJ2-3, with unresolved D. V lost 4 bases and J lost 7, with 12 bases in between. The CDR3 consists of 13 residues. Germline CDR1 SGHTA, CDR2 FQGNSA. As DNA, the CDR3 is TGTGCCAGCAGCTCTCGGTTACCGCATACGCAGTATTTT. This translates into CASSSRLPHTQYF.

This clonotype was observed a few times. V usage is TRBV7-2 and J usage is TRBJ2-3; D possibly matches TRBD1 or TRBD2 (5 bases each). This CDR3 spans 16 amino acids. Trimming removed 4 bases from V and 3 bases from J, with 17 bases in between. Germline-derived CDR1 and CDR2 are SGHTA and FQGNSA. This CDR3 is CASSSRGTIKTDTQYF. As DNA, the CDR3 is TGTGCCAGCAGCTCACGAGGGACCATCAAGACAGATACGCAGTATTTT. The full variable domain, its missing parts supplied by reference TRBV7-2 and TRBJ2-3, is GAGVSQSPSNKVTEKGKDVELRCDPISGHTALYWYRQSLGQGLEFLIYFQGNSAPDKSGLPSDRFSAERTGGSVSTLTIQRTQQEDSAVYLCASSSRGTIKTDTQYFGPGTRLTVL.

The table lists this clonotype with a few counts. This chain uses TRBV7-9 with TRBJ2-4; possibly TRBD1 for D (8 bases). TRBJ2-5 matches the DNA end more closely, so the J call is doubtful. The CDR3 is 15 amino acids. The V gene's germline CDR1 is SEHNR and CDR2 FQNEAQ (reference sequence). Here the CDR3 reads CASSFRQGRGETQYF. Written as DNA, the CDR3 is TGTGCCAGCAGCTTTAGACAGGGGAGGGGAGAGACCCAGTACTTC.